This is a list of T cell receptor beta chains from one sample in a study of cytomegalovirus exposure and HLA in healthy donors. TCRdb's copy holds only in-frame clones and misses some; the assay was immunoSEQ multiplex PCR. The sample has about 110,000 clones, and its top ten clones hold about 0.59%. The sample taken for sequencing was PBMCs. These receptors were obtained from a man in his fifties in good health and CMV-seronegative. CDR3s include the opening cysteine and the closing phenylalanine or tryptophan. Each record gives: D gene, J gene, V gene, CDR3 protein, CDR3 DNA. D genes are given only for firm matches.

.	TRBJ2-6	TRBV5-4	CASEARISGANVLTF	TGTGCCAGCGAGGCCCGGATCTCTGGGGCCAACGTCCTGACTTTC
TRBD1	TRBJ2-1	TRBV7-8	CASSRGDRGYNEQFF	TGTGCCAGCAGCAGGGGGGACAGGGGGTACAATGAGCAGTTCTTC
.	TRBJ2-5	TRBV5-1	CASSLRESKTQYF	TGCGCCAGCAGCTTGAGGGAGTCCAAGACCCAGTACTTC
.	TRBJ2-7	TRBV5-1	CASSLIGSARSYEQYF	TGCGCCAGCAGCTTGATCGGGAGCGCGAGATCCTACGAGCAGTACTTC
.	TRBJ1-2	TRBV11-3	CASSLSGYGYTF	TGTGCCAGCAGCTTAAGCGGCTATGGCTACACCTTC
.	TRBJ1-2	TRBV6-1	CASSEEGRIYGYTF	TGTGCCAGCAGTGAAGAAGGGAGAATCTATGGCTACACCTTC
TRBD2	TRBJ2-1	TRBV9	CASSVVGLAEYNEQFF	TGTGCCAGCAGCGTAGTAGGACTAGCAGAATACAATGAGCAGTTCTTC
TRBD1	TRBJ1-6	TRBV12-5	CASGLAGTGGAGNSPLHF	TGTGCTAGTGGTTTGGCCGGGACAGGGGGCGCGGGGAATTCACCCCTCCACTTT
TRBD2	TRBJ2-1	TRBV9	CASTPSGGPINEQFF	TGTGCCAGCACCCCCTCGGGAGGACCAATCAATGAGCAGTTCTTC
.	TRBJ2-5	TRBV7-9	CASSPQGETQYF	TGTGCCAGCAGTCCGCAGGGGGAGACCCAGTACTTC
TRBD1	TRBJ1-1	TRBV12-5	CASGHRGSNFGAFF	TGTGCTAGTGGCCACAGGGGATCTAATTTTGGAGCTTTCTTT
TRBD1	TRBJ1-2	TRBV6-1	CASSDSEGAGYTF	TGTGCCAGCAGCGATTCGGAGGGGGCTGGCTACACCTTC
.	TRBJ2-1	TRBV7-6	CASSRGHASSYNEQFF	TGTGCCAGCAGCCGAGGGCACGCCAGCTCCTACAATGAGCAGTTCTTC
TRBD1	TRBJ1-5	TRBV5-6	CASSYRDRGNQPQHF	TGTGCCAGCAGTTACCGGGACAGGGGAAATCAGCCCCAGCATTTT
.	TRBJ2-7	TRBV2	CASSEGTALFLYF	TGTGCCAGCAGTGAAGGGACAGCCTTATTTTTGTACTTC
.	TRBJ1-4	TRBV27	CASSSLNQGFVEKLFF	TGTGCCAGCAGTTCCCTCAACCAGGGGTTCGTAGAAAAACTGTTTTTT
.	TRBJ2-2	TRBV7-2	CASSLLGNTGELFF	TGTGCCAGCAGCTTACTCGGTAACACCGGGGAGCTGTTTTTT
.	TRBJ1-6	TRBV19	CASSRSLTGRESPLHF	TGTGCCAGTAGTCGCTCCCTCACAGGGAGAGAATCACCCCTCCACTTT
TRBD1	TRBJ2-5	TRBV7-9	CGSSTQGVETQYF	TGTGGCAGCAGCACTCAGGGGGTAGAGACCCAGTACTTC
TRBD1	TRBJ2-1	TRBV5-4	CASSSGTGTYNEQFF	TGTGCCAGCAGCTCCGGGACAGGAACCTACAATGAGCAGTTCTTC
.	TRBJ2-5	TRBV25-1	CASSSLAAGAGTQYF	TGTGCCAGCAGTTCCCTTGCGGCAGGGGCTGGGACCCAGTACTTC
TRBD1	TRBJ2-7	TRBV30	CAWKVGRGQREQYF	TGTGCCTGGAAAGTCGGCAGGGGGCAAAGGGAGCAGTACTTC
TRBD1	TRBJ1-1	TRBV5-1	CASSFSGTGGMNTEAFF	TGCGCCAGCAGCTTTTCCGGGACAGGTGGTATGAACACTGAAGCTTTCTTT
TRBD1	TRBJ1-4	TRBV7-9	CASTDWTGEEKLFF	TGTGCCAGCACCGATTGGACAGGGGAAGAAAAACTGTTTTTT
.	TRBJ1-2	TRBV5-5	CASSLDRNYGYTF	TGTGCCAGCAGCTTGGACAGGAACTATGGCTACACCTTC
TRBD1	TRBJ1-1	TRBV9	CASSTRTGGTEAFF	TGTGCCAGCAGCACTCGGACAGGGGGAACTGAAGCTTTCTTT
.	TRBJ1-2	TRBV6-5	CASSSSMDRIEGYTF	.
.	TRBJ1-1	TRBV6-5	CASSYTPRDTEAFF	TGTGCCAGCAGTTACACGCCCAGGGACACTGAAGCTTTCTTT
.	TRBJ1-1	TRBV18	CASSPKREMNTEAFF	TGTGCCAGCTCACCAAAGAGGGAAATGAACACTGAAGCTTTCTTT